A selection of T cell receptor beta chains follows, all from one sample in a study of Ad26.COV2.S vaccination and SARS-CoV-2 variants. Produced via immunoSEQ multiplex PCR; TCRdb's table is partial and in-frame only. The sample carries about 400,000 clones, 75% to 90% recorded once. The specimen was peripheral blood, collected in a trial of Ad26.COV2.S vaccine versus placebo. The source of these receptors is a person aged 18-60 years who received the Ad26.COV2.S COVID-19 vaccine or a placebo. Both conserved end residues are part of each CDR3. Each record gives: V gene, J gene, D gene, clone size, CDR3 DNA, CDR3 protein. D genes are given only for firm matches. Size is omitted from some rows. Given values are once, few, many or a class for expanded clones.

>TRBV4-2|TRBJ1-4|NA|NA
TGTGCCAGCAGCCAACTCTCCGGGGCCGAAAAACTGTTTTTT
CASSQLSGAEKLFF
>TRBV23-1|TRBJ1-6|NA|NA
TGCGCCAGCAGTCAATCGTGGGCAGGGATAAATTCACCCCTCCACTTT
CASSQSWAGINSPLHF
>TRBV9|TRBJ1-3|NA|NA
TGTGCCAGCAGTGAGGGCTATAGCTCTGGAAACACCATATATTTT
CASSEGYSSGNTIYF
>TRBV10-3|TRBJ1-2|NA|NA
TGTGCCATCAGTGAAGGGACTTACTATGGCTACACCTTC
CAISEGTYYGYTF
>TRBV7-9|TRBJ1-6|NA|NA
TGTGCCAGCAGTTCAGGGGCAGGTTTCGGTTCACCCCTCCACTTT
CASSSGAGFGSPLHF
>TRBV6-1|TRBJ1-5|NA|NA
TGTGCCAGCCTGACAGGTAACGCGGCCAATCAGCCCCAGCATTTT
CASLTGNAANQPQHF
>TRBV6-2/TRBV6-3|TRBJ2-2|NA|NA
TGTGCCAGCAGTTACCGAGACACGACCACCGGGGAGCTGTTTTTT
CASSYRDTTTGELFF
>TRBV6-2/TRBV6-3|TRBJ2-1|TRBD2|NA
TGTGCCAGCAGGTACCGTAGCGGGTCGAATGAGCAGTTCTTC
CASRYRSGSNEQFF
>TRBV28|TRBJ1-1|NA|NA
TGTGCCAGCAGTTTAGAGGGGGGCACTGAAGCTTTCTTT
CASSLEGGTEAFF
>TRBV4-1|TRBJ2-7|NA|NA
TGCGCCAGCAGCCAACGGGGGGCTGGCTACGAGCAGTACTTC
CASSQRGAGYEQYF
>TRBV6-6|TRBJ1-5|NA|NA
TGTGCCAGCAGTTACTCAGGTAGGGTAGGGAATCAGCCCCAGCATTTT
CASSYSGRVGNQPQHF
>TRBV6-8|TRBJ2-3|NA|NA
TGTGCCAGCAGTTACTCGAGGACTGCTAGCACAGATACGCAGTATTTT
CASSYSRTASTDTQYF
>TRBV4-2|TRBJ2-1|TRBD1|NA
TGTGCCAGCAGCCAAGCTAGGGGGCAGGGTTTTTACAATGAGCAGTTCTTC
CASSQARGQGFYNEQFF
>TRBV12-3/TRBV12-4|TRBJ1-1|NA|NA
TGTGCCAGCAGTGGGACACAGAACACTGAAGCTTTCTTT
CASSGTQNTEAFF
>TRBV19|TRBJ2-7|NA|once
TGTGCCAGTAGTATAGGGGGTGGACCAACCTACGAGCAGTACTTC
CASSIGGGPTYEQYF
>TRBV7-2|TRBJ2-5|NA|few
TGTGCCAGCAGCTTAGATACGGTCTGGGGAGAGACCCAGTACTTC
CASSLDTVWGETQYF
>TRBV5-1|TRBJ2-1|NA|NA
TGCGCCAGCAGCTCGAGGGATCGGCGTCTTTACATCAATGAGCAGTTCTTC
CASSSRDRRLYINEQFF
>TRBV5-1|TRBJ1-3|NA|NA
TGCGCCAGCAGTTTCACCTCTGGAAACACCATATATTTT
CASSFTSGNTIYF
>TRBV18|TRBJ2-1|TRBD1|NA
TGTGCCAGCTCACCATCCCGCCAGGGGGCCCACAATGAGCAGTTCTTC
CASSPSRQGAHNEQFF
>TRBV27|TRBJ2-7|NA|once
TGTGCCAGCAGCTTCGTATACGGGTTGTCCTACGAGCAGTACTTC
CASSFVYGLSYEQYF
>TRBV5-1|TRBJ2-2|TRBD1|NA
TGCGCCAGCAGCCCGCGGACAGGGAACACCGGGGAGCTGTTTTTT
CASSPRTGNTGELFF
>TRBV5-4|TRBJ2-7|TRBD2|NA
TGTGCCAGCAGCTCGACTAGCGGTTCCTACGAGCAGTACTTC
CASSSTSGSYEQYF
>TRBV3-1/TRBV3-2|TRBJ1-1|TRBD1|NA
TGTGCCAGCAGCCCGACAGGGAAGGTCCACAATAAAGCTTTCTTT
CASSPTGKVHNKAFF
>TRBV6-4|TRBJ2-1|NA|NA
TGTGCCAGCAGTGACGCCGCTAGTGACAATGAGCAGTTCTTC
CASSDAASDNEQFF
>TRBV10-3|TRBJ1-1|NA|NA
TGTGCCATCAGTGAAGGTCCGGCAGCCCAGAGTCGGGCTTTCTTT
CAISEGPAAQSRAFF
>TRBV11-2|TRBJ2-2|NA|few
TGTGCCAGCAGCTTAGGCGGGGAAGGGGAGCTGTTTTTT
CASSLGGEGELFF
>TRBV9|TRBJ2-1|TRBD2|NA
TGTGCCAGCAGCGTAACTAGCGGGACGTACAATGAGCAGTTCTTC
CASSVTSGTYNEQFF
>TRBV27|TRBJ2-3|TRBD2|NA
TGTGCCAGCTCACCACTGGCGGGGGGAAATACGCAGTATTTT
CASSPLAGGNTQYF
>TRBV19|TRBJ1-2|TRBD1|NA
TGTGCCAGTAGTAGGGACAGCCTCTATGGCTACACCTTC
CASSRDSLYGYTF
>TRBV18|TRBJ1-6|NA|few
TGTGCCAGCTCACCACAGAGGGCCTCACCCCTCCACTTT
CASSPQRASPLHF
>TRBV30|TRBJ2-1|NA|NA
TGTGCCTGGACTACCCACTTGTACAATGAGCAGTTCTTC
CAWTTHLYNEQFF
>TRBV6-1|TRBJ1-1|NA|NA
TGTGCCAGCAGTGAAGTGGGGGGGGCGCTGGCTTTCTTT
CASSEVGGALAFF
>TRBV7-9|TRBJ2-3|TRBD2|NA
TGTGCCAGCAGCATAGGGACTAGCAAAGATACGCAGTATTTT
CASSIGTSKDTQYF
>TRBV6-5|TRBJ1-6|NA|NA
TGTGCCAGCAGTTACTCGGCAGGCGGAACGGGTTCACCCCTCCACTTT
CASSYSAGGTGSPLHF
>TRBV7-8|TRBJ2-7|TRBD2|NA
TGTGCCAGCAGCTGGGGACTAGCGGGAATATACGAGCAGTACTTC
CASSWGLAGIYEQYF
>TRBV6-5|TRBJ1-1|TRBD1|NA
TGTGCCAGCAGGGCACAGGGGGCCGTGAACACTGAAGCTTTCTTT
CASRAQGAVNTEAFF
>TRBV15|TRBJ2-3|TRBD2|NA
TGTGCCACCAGCAGAGCCGGGGGGGAACTCACAGATACGCAGTATTTT
CATSRAGGELTDTQYF
>TRBV6-6|TRBJ2-2|NA|NA
TGTGCCAGCAGCTCCACCACCGGGGAGCTGTTTTTT
CASSSTTGELFF
>TRBV5-1|TRBJ2-1|NA|NA
TGCGCCAGCAGCTCCCTCCCGAATGAGCAGTTCTTC
CASSSLPNEQFF
>TRBV9|TRBJ2-1|TRBD2|NA
TGTGCCAGCAGCCCTATGACTAGCGGGAGGAGGAGTGAGCAGTTCTTC
CASSPMTSGRRSEQFF
>TRBV19|TRBJ2-1|TRBD1|once
TGTGCCAGTAGGCCCGGGACAGCCATTTACAATGAGCAGTTCTTC
CASRPGTAIYNEQFF
>TRBV10-2|TRBJ2-2|TRBD2|NA
TGCGCCAGCTCTAGCGGGAGAGCCGGGGAGCTGTTTTTT
CASSSGRAGELFF
>TRBV7-7|TRBJ2-2|TRBD1|NA
TGTGCCAGCAGCTTAGGGACAGGGGTGACCGGGGAGCTGTTTTTT
CASSLGTGVTGELFF
>TRBV28|TRBJ1-2|NA|once
TGTGCCAGCAGTTTTGCCCGGTTGGACTATGGCTACACCTTC
CASSFARLDYGYTF
>TRBV7-9|TRBJ1-4|NA|few
TGTGCCAGCAGCACGAGGGACAAATCAACTAATGAAAAACTGTTTTTT
CASSTRDKSTNEKLFF
>TRBV7-2|TRBJ2-1|NA|NA
TGTGCCAGCAGCTTAGTAGTGGGATATGAGCAGTTCTTC
CASSLVVGYEQFF
>TRBV9|TRBJ2-7|NA|NA
TGTGCCAGCAGCTCGCCGGGCCTTCTCGAGCAGTACTTC
CASSSPGLLEQYF
>TRBV5-1|TRBJ1-2|TRBD1|once
TGCGCCAGCAGCATAAGGACAGGGGAAGGCTACACCTTC
CASSIRTGEGYTF
>TRBV28|TRBJ1-6|NA|NA
TGTGCCAGCAGTTTATCCCAGAATTCACCCCTCCACTTT
CASSLSQNSPLHF
>TRBV7-8|TRBJ1-6|TRBD1|once
TGTGCCAGCAGCTCCGGACAGGGTCGGTCACCCCTCCACTTT
CASSSGQGRSPLHF
>TRBV10-3|TRBJ2-3|TRBD2|NA
TGTGCCATCAGTGAATCACTAGCGGGAGCTGGCACAGATACGCAGTATTTT
CAISESLAGAGTDTQYF